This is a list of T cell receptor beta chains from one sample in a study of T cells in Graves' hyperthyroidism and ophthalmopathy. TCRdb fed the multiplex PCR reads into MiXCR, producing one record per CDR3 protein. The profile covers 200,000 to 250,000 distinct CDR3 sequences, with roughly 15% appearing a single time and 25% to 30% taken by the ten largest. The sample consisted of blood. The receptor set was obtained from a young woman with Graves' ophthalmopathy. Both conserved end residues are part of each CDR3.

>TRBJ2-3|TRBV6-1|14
CASSERALTDTQYF
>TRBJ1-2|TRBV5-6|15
CASSIGQGESYGYTF
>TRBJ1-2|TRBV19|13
CASTSGENYGYTF
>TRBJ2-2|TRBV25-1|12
CASSVGSRELFF
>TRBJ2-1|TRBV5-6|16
CASSLLPIVSYNEQFF
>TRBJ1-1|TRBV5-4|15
CASSFPGQKPTEAFF
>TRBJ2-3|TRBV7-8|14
CASSSTSGSDTQYF
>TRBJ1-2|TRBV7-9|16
CASSLGTGTGGYGYTF
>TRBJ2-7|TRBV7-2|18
CANSLERLAGGLSYEQYF
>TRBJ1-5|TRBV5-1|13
CASSPGGGQPQHF
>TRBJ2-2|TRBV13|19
CASSLVGLAGEFRSGELFF
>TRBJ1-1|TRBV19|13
CASSVDRGLEAFF
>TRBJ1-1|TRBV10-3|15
CAISARDRLNTEAFF
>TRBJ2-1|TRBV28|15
CASSLGGQTYNEQFF
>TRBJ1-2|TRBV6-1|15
CASSDRTGGNYGYTF
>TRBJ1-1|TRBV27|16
CASSSGTGGRGTEAFF
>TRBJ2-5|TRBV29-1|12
CSVPHGEETQYF
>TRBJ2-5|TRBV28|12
CASSLTGTVEYF
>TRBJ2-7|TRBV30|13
CAWSFTGTYEQYF
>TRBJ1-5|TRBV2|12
CASSGAAQPQHF
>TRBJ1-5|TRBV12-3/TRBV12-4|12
CASRSNNQPQHF
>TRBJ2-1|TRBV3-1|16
CASSPAAGASYNEQFF
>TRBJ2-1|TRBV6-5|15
CASSYSGRDGNEQFF
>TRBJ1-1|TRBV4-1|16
CASTDRDRGSGTEAFF
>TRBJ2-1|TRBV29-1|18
CSVSYPGTSGRAFNEQFF
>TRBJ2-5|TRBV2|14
CASVGTWGSGAQYF
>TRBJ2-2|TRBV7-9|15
CASSLVAGVPGELFF
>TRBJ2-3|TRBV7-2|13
CASSKSDLDTQYF
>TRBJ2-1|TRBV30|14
CAWSVGGGYNEQFF
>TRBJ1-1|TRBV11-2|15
CASERDRDMGTEAFF
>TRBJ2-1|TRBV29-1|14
CSVDGTSGRYEQFF
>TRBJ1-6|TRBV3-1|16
CASSQDPGTGDSPLHF
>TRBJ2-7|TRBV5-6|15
CASSSPGTSSYEQYF
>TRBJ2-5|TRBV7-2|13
CASSPLQGATQYF
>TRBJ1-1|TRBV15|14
CATSSTGSNTEAFF
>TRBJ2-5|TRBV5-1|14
CASSLQGPQETQYF
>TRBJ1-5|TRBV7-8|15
CASSLERADNQPQHF
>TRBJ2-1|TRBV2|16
CASSPRLAEASNEQFF
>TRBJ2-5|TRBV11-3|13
CASTPGGIETQYF
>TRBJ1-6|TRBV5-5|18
CASSSFVGGQSYNSPLHF
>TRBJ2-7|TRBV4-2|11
CASSQDDEQYF
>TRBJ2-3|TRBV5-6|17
CASSWMILAGGTDTQYF
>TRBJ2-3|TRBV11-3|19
CASSLDPPGTSGSTDTQYF
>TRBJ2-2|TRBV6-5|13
CASSYSGTGELFF
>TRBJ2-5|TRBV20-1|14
CSAPPRPGAETQYF
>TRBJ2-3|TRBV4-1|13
CASSVKGTDTQYF
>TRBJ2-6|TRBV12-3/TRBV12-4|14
CASSAGVGANVLTF
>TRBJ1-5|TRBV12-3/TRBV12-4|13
CASSLSGGQPQHF
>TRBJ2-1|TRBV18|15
CASSLVLASYNEQFF
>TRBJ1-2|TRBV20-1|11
CSAYTGDGYTF
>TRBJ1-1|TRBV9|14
CASSRESMNTEAFF
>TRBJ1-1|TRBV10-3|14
CATRRDTESTEAFF
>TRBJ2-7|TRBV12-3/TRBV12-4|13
CASSRLGSYEQYF
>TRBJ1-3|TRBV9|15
CASSVAGYSGNTIYF
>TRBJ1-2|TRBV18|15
CASSGDRNLNYGYTF
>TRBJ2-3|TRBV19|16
CASSIGASGSSDTQYF